Listed below are T cell receptor beta chains from one sample, sequenced in a study of T cell responses to AZD1222 COVID-19 vaccine. Profiled with immunoSEQ multiplex PCR; TCRdb holds only in-frame clones, not every one. This repertoire shows 140,000 to 150,000 clones, approximately 88% found once; its top ten account for about 15%. Source: peripheral blood, taken on day 0 of AZD1222 vaccination. All receptors come from an adult in good health. The CDR3 runs from the conserved cysteine through the conserved F or W. Each record gives: J gene, V gene, clone size, CDR3 protein. Where a row states a size, it is once, few, many or the class of an expanded clone; other rows omit it.

J gene: TRBJ1-2; V gene: TRBV4-3; clone size: .; CDR3 protein: CASSTRQGPSGYTF
J gene: TRBJ2-2; V gene: TRBV7-6; clone size: .; CDR3 protein: CASSLSGAGVTGELFF
J gene: TRBJ1-5; V gene: TRBV2; clone size: few; CDR3 protein: CASSGTGGVSNQPQHF
J gene: TRBJ1-1; V gene: TRBV2; clone size: .; CDR3 protein: CASSAGQGRVGTEAFF
J gene: TRBJ1-1; V gene: TRBV9; clone size: .; CDR3 protein: CASSVGGAASPAFF
J gene: TRBJ2-1; V gene: TRBV27; clone size: .; CDR3 protein: CASSGLAGAWGQQFF
J gene: TRBJ1-2; V gene: TRBV7-9; clone size: .; CDR3 protein: CASSFTGLANYGYTF
J gene: TRBJ1-5; V gene: TRBV2; clone size: .; CDR3 protein: CATSGVGNQPQHF
J gene: TRBJ1-2; V gene: TRBV19; clone size: once; CDR3 protein: CASSIPGQGFGYTF
J gene: TRBJ1-6; V gene: TRBV12-5; clone size: .; CDR3 protein: CASGVGQGVSPLHF
J gene: TRBJ1-2; V gene: TRBV7-3; clone size: .; CDR3 protein: CASSLGGTGGSGYTF
J gene: TRBJ1-1; V gene: TRBV10-3; clone size: .; CDR3 protein: CAISEAGAGTEAFF
J gene: TRBJ1-2; V gene: TRBV7-2; clone size: .; CDR3 protein: CASSLGGSSGGYTF
J gene: TRBJ1-5; V gene: TRBV30; clone size: .; CDR3 protein: CAWGRGTGGHQPQHF
J gene: TRBJ2-3; V gene: TRBV5-4; clone size: .; CDR3 protein: CASSLGGQLSDTQYF
J gene: TRBJ2-7; V gene: TRBV3-1/TRBV3-2; clone size: .; CDR3 protein: CASSHGTSGEQYF
J gene: TRBJ2-5; V gene: TRBV19; clone size: .; CDR3 protein: CASSQGGETQYF
J gene: TRBJ2-2; V gene: TRBV6-4; clone size: .; CDR3 protein: CASSLRNTGELFF
J gene: TRBJ1-3; V gene: TRBV19; clone size: once; CDR3 protein: CASSPGRGGNTIYF
J gene: TRBJ1-4; V gene: TRBV11-3; clone size: .; CDR3 protein: CASSARGTGDEKLFF
J gene: TRBJ2-2; V gene: TRBV5-1; clone size: .; CDR3 protein: CASSFGTPNTGELFF
J gene: TRBJ1-1; V gene: TRBV28; clone size: .; CDR3 protein: CASNANTEAFF
J gene: TRBJ1-1; V gene: TRBV3-1/TRBV3-2; clone size: .; CDR3 protein: CASRRTENTEAFF
J gene: TRBJ2-1; V gene: TRBV7-9; clone size: .; CDR3 protein: CASDRGLAYNEQFF
J gene: TRBJ1-1; V gene: TRBV5-6; clone size: .; CDR3 protein: CASSLVRGDTEAFF
J gene: TRBJ1-1; V gene: TRBV12-3/TRBV12-4; clone size: .; CDR3 protein: CASSLGGSTEAFF
J gene: TRBJ1-3; V gene: TRBV3-1/TRBV3-2; clone size: .; CDR3 protein: CASSQGTGGPGNTIYF
J gene: TRBJ2-6; V gene: TRBV7-6; clone size: .; CDR3 protein: CASSLIGANVLTF
J gene: TRBJ1-2; V gene: TRBV5-4; clone size: .; CDR3 protein: CASSDWTGNYGYTF
J gene: TRBJ1-5; V gene: TRBV28; clone size: .; CDR3 protein: CASSVTGGYQPQHF
J gene: TRBJ2-1; V gene: TRBV14; clone size: .; CDR3 protein: CASSQGWFTEQFF
J gene: TRBJ1-2; V gene: TRBV30; clone size: .; CDR3 protein: CAWSPGVDGYTF
J gene: TRBJ2-7; V gene: TRBV7-8; clone size: .; CDR3 protein: CASSLKQGHYEQYF
J gene: TRBJ2-3; V gene: TRBV5-3; clone size: .; CDR3 protein: CARSCGETSDLTDTQYF
J gene: TRBJ1-2; V gene: TRBV2; clone size: .; CDR3 protein: CASANTGGAYGYTF
J gene: TRBJ2-1; V gene: TRBV19; clone size: .; CDR3 protein: CASSKQTNEQFF
J gene: TRBJ2-5; V gene: TRBV5-1; clone size: .; CDR3 protein: CASSLGVVGGEETQYF
J gene: TRBJ2-7; V gene: TRBV4-3; clone size: .; CDR3 protein: CASSQSTGGHYEQYF
J gene: TRBJ2-7; V gene: TRBV7-2; clone size: .; CDR3 protein: CASSSQRGGPYEQYF
J gene: TRBJ2-1; V gene: TRBV7-8; clone size: .; CDR3 protein: CASSLVDRGRNEQFF
J gene: TRBJ1-6; V gene: TRBV11-2; clone size: .; CDR3 protein: CASSSTFARNSPLHF